The 32 T cell receptor beta chains given below trace back to one sample, sequenced in a study of tumor and adjacent non-tumor tissue in lung cancer. Three rounds of nested PCR, following a modified ARM-PCR protocol, produced the TCRbeta library. TCRdb re-called the multiplex PCR reads with MiXCR, one entry per CDR3 protein. Of approximately 65,000 distinct CDR3 sequences listed, around 60% are singletons. RNA was extracted from bulk tissue without any cell sorting. Sample: lung tumor tissue. All receptors derive from a man aged 50-59 years with non-small cell lung cancer.

This clonotype has just a few counts. The chain employs TRBV28 and TRBJ2-3; D gene ambiguous. The CDR3 runs 15 residues. Trimming shortened V by 7 bases and J by 5 bases, and 19 bases separated the two germline ends. Germline V gene lookup returns CDR1 MDHEN and CDR2 SYDVKM. CDR3 amino acids: CASNKFPPPGDTQYF. In DNA, the CDR3 is TGTGCCAGCAACAAATTCCCCCCACCGGGAGATACGCAGTATTTT.

As concerns this clonotype: A much larger clone is a single base away; this may be a read error. The chain combines TRBV2 with TRBJ1-1, with unresolved D. V lost 8 bases, J lost 4 bases, and 14 bases lay in between. The CDR3 is made up of 13 amino acids. Germline CDR1 is SNHLY and CDR2 is FYNNEI. The CDR3 spells CASRLAKTTEAFF. The CDR3 region has the DNA TGTGCCAGCCGTCTGGCCAAGACCACTGAAGCTTTCTTT.

V and J are TRBV4-1 and TRBJ2-1, with 9 bases fitting TRBD2. Losses at the gene ends were 4 bases for V and 9 bases for J; bases not matched to a gene: 13. The germline V gene encodes CDR1 MGHRA and CDR2 YSYEKL. The CDR3 contains 16 residues. The CDR3 is CASSPRTSERNSEQFF. CDR3 coding DNA: TGCGCCAGCAGCCCAAGGACTAGCGAGAGGAATAGTGAGCAGTTCTTC.

Turning to this clonotype: Given the absence of the conserved phenylalanine or tryptophan at the CDR3 end, a read error is likely. The CDR3 nucleotides read TGTGCCAGCAGCTTACTAGCGGCTAGCACAGATAAGCAGTATTTA. Encoded protein: CASSLLAASTDKQYL. The chain links TRBV5-4 to TRBJ2-3, with 8 bases that match TRBD2. The CDR3 loop spans 15 amino acids. The germline CDR1 and CDR2 sequences are SGHNT and YYREEE (reference sequence).

Worth noting for this clonotype: A much larger clone differs from this one at a single base, so this may be a read error. The chain combines TRBV28 with TRBJ2-7; D remains unclear. The V and J ends lost 7 bases and 4 bases respectively, with 5 bases between them. This CDR3 is 10 amino acids long. CDR1 is MDHEN and CDR2 is SYDVKM in the germline V gene. The CDR3 DNA reads TGTGCCAGCATCCCTTACGAGCAGTACTTC. Translated: CASIPYEQYF.

Worth noting for this clonotype: A read error may account for a junction end that differs from germline. The chain joins TRBV10-2 to TRBJ1-2; tentative D call: TRBD1 (5 bases). This CDR3 has 13 amino acids. Germline V gene lookup returns CDR1 WSHSY and CDR2 SAAADI. The CDR3 DNA reads as TGCCCCAGCAGTGATGGGGGAAGTAATGGCTACAAATTC. Protein sequence: CPSSDGGSNGYKF.

With regard to this clonotype: Being one base from a much bigger clone, this may be a read error. The chain carries TRBV12-5 and TRBJ1-5, with 9 bases identical to TRBD1. Germline V gene data show CDR1 as LGHNT and CDR2 as FRNRAP. This CDR3 has 18 residues. V trimming: 5 bases; J trimming: 1 base; junction bases outside the gene matches: 12. CDR3 residues: CASGHDGEQGASNQPQHF. CDR3 in DNA: TGTGCTAGTGGTCACGATGGGGAACAGGGGGCAAGCAATCAGCCCCAGCATTTT.

Points on this clonotype: The junction shows a germline mismatch at one end, possibly a read error. This rearrangement joins TRBV4-1 to TRBJ1-2; D might be TRBD1 (5 bases). The CDR3 runs to 13 residues. Per the germline V gene, CDR1 is MGHRA and CDR2 is YSYEKL. Here the CDR3 reads CVSSLGADYDYTF. For the CDR3, the DNA is TGCGTCAGCAGCCTTGGGGCAGACTATGACTACACCTTC.

Turning to this clonotype: A much larger clone is a single base away; this may be a read error. The V call is TRBV5-4, the J call TRBJ2-2; D not resolved. Germline V CDR1 and CDR2: SGHNT, YYREEE (reference sequence). The CDR3 spans 13 residues. The CDR3 sequence: CVSSSTNGGELFF. In DNA, the CDR3 is TGTGTCAGCAGCTCCACCAATGGCGGGGAGCTGTTTTTT.

On this clonotype itself: Being one base from a much bigger clone, this may be a read error. This chain joins TRBV11-2 and TRBJ1-1; D is undetermined. This CDR3 contains 14 residues. CDR1 and CDR2 (germline): SGHAT, FQNNGV. The CDR3 nucleotides read TGTGCCAGCAACTTAGCAGCGGCGTCCAGAGGGGCTTTCTTT. The encoded protein is CASNLAAASRGAFF.

The rearrangement links TRBV11-2 to TRBJ1-6; maybe TRBD1 (6 bases). The germline V gene has CDR1 SGHAT and CDR2 FQNNGV. The CDR3 extends over 16 amino acids. The V end lost 6 bases, the J end lost 3 bases, and 15 bases lay between the germline ends. The CDR3 DNA reads as TGTGCCAGCAGGCTCTCGGGACACTACTATAATTCACCCCTCCACTTT. As protein: CASRLSGHYYNSPLHF.

In the case of this clonotype: An end of the junction differs from the germline gene, which may be a read error. This chain uses TRBV6-1 with TRBJ2-7, with a tentative D call TRBD2 (5 bases). The germline gives CDR1 MNHNS, CDR2 SASEGT. CDR3 length: 12 amino acids. The CDR3: CASSHGGYEQYF. The CDR3, as DNA: TGTGCCAGCAGTCACGGAGGATACGAACAGTACTTC.

The chain recombines TRBV28 with TRBJ1-6; 7 positions agree with TRBD1. CDR3 length: 13 amino acids. Per germline, CDR1 MDHEN and CDR2 SYDVKM. The CDR3, as DNA: TGTGCTTCAAGGGGGCGGGATAATTCACCCCTCCACTTT. Encoded protein: CASRGRDNSPLHF.

This clonotype was counted at least ten times. This chain joins TRBV24-1 and TRBJ2-3; no reliable D call. Germline assignment: CDR1 KGHDR and CDR2 SFDVKD. V lost 3 bases and J 2 bases, leaving 11 bases between the germline ends. The CDR3 totals 15 residues. In DNA, the CDR3 is TGTGCCACCAGTGATGCTACGATCTCCACAGATACGCAGTATTTT. Its translation is CATSDATISTDTQYF.

This clonotype was observed a few times. This chain uses TRBV28 with TRBJ2-2, with D possibly being TRBD1 (6 bases). V shed 8 bases and J shed 4 bases, with 17 bases lying between them. CDR1 and CDR2 from the germline V gene are MDHEN and SYDVKM. The CDR3 is made up of 15 amino acids. CDR3 bases: TGTGCCAGCGGCCTGGGGGCGGTCGGCACCGGGGAGCTGTTTTTT. It specifies CASGLGAVGTGELFF.

This clonotype was seen at least ten times. J is TRBJ2-7 and V is TRBV10-3, with TRBD2 matching over 8 bases. Germline V CDR1 and CDR2: ENHRY, SYGVKD. V trimming: 2 bases; J trimming: 1 base; junction bases outside the gene matches: 1. The CDR3 runs 14 residues. The CDR3 loop reads CAISEIAGSYEQYF. The CDR3 DNA is TGTGCCATCAGTGAGATAGCGGGATCCTACGAGCAGTACTTC.

The chain joins TRBV2 to TRBJ2-1; TRBD2 matches 10 bases. This CDR3 is built from 15 residues. In germline, CDR1 is SNHLY, CDR2 FYNNEI. The junction had 7 bases not matched to a gene; V was cut back by 5 bases and J by 6 bases. CDR3 coding DNA: TGTGCCAGCAGTTCGACTAGCGGGTACGGCAATGAGCAGTTCTTC. It codes for CASSSTSGYGNEQFF.

This clonotype was detected a few times. A much larger clone lies one base from this, so it may be a read error. The genes are TRBV7-9 and TRBJ2-2; TRBD2 agrees at 9 bases. The junction had 10 bases not matched to a gene; V was cut back by 8 bases and J by 6 bases. Per germline, CDR1 SEHNR and CDR2 FQNEAQ (reference sequence). The CDR3 extends over 15 amino acids. Written as DNA, the CDR3 is TGTGCCAGCGGCCCCTGGCGGGAGGGCCCCGGGGAGCTGTTTTTT. Translated: CASGPWREGPGELFF.

The chain joins TRBV5-1 to TRBJ2-1, with no clear D. CDR1 is SGHRS and CDR2 is YFSETQ in the germline V gene. The CDR3 is made up of 12 amino acids. With 1 base removed from V and 8 bases from J, the gap between germline ends came to 7 bases. CDR3 in amino acids: CASSLTLDEQFF. In DNA, the CDR3 is TGCGCCAGCAGCTTGACATTGGATGAGCAGTTCTTC.

The chain links TRBV19 to TRBJ2-7; D might be TRBD1 or TRBD2, each matching 5 bases. From germline, CDR1 is LNHDA and CDR2 SQIVND (reference sequence). The CDR3 loop spans 15 amino acids. V lost 1 base and J lost 2, with 12 bases in between. CDR3 nucleotide sequence: TGTGCCAGTAGTATAGCTGGGGGACCGACCTACGAGCAGTACTTC. This sequence encodes CASSIAGGPTYEQYF.

CDR3 amino acids: CASSAAIAGSENIQYF. Written as DNA, the CDR3 is TGTGCCAGCAGTGCTGCGATAGCGGGATCTGAAAACATTCAGTACTTC. The chain joins TRBV28 to TRBJ2-4; 8 bases map to TRBD2. This CDR3 has 16 amino acids. Germline V gene sequence: CDR1 MDHEN, CDR2 SYDVKM. J was trimmed by 5 bases and V by 5 bases; bases with no gene match: 11.

This clonotype turned up a few times. The chain has TRBV12-3 or TRBV12-4 and TRBJ2-3; D gene uncertain. Trimming pared 6 bases from V and 5 bases from J, leaving 9 bases between. The CDR3 runs to 12 residues. The CDR3 reads CASRLREDTQYF. CDR3 sequence (DNA): TGTGCCAGCAGACTCCGTGAAGATACGCAGTATTTT.

In its sample, this clonotype was seen many times. The V gene is TRBV30, the J gene TRBJ1-3, with D tentatively TRBD1 (5 bases). The CDR3 covers 12 residues. Looked up from germline, CDR1 is GTSNPN and CDR2 is SVGIG (reference sequence). V lost 5 bases and J lost 4, with 9 bases in between. CDR3 region: CAWSDRGNTIYF. Written as DNA, the CDR3 is TGTGCCTGGTCCGACAGAGGAAACACCATATATTTT.

The J gene is TRBJ2-3, the V gene TRBV4-2; possibly TRBD2 for D (5 bases). V was pared by 1 base and J by 0 bases, with 17 bases between. Germline V CDR1 and CDR2: LGHNA, YNFKEQ. The length of the CDR3 is 18 residues. The CDR3: CASSQVVTASHSTDTQYF. The CDR3 nucleotides read TGTGCCAGCAGCCAAGTGGTCACAGCTAGCCATAGCACAGATACGCAGTATTTT.

This clonotype showed up many times. The CDR3 DNA follows: TGTGCCAGCAGCTTTGATAACATTCAGTACTTC. This codes for CASSFDNIQYF. J is TRBJ2-4 and V is TRBV5-4; no firm D call. The V gene lost 2 bases and the J gene lost 7 bases, with 4 bases spanning the gap. The germline V gene encodes CDR1 SGHNT and CDR2 YYREEE (reference sequence). The CDR3 contains 11 residues.

As concerns this clonotype: This may be a read error: a much more frequent sequence differs by one nucleotide. The chain joins TRBV6-5 to TRBJ2-2, with D perhaps matching TRBD1 (7 bases). V was pared by 6 bases and J by 5 bases, with 19 bases between. The CDR3 runs 16 residues. Per germline, CDR1 MNHEY and CDR2 SVGAGI. CDR3 nucleotide sequence: TGTGCCAGCAGGGGCCCGAGACAGGGAGGTACCGGGGAGCTGTTTTTT. This sequence encodes CASRGPRQGGTGELFF.

Comment on this clonotype: A read error may account for a junction end that differs from germline. The rearrangement links TRBV11-1 to TRBJ2-1, with 11 nucleotides matching TRBD2. The CDR3 spans 14 residues. Germline CDR1 reads SGHAT; CDR2 reads FQDESV (reference sequence). The CDR3 here is CASSLGASGRTQFF. For the CDR3, the DNA is TGTGCCAGTAGCTTAGGGGCTAGCGGGAGGACCCAGTTCTTC.

As to this clonotype: This clone may be a read error of a much larger clone one base away. This chain uses TRBV13 with TRBJ2-3; D gene unclear. The CDR3 loop spans 14 amino acids. Germline loops: CDR1 PRHDT, CDR2 FYEKMQ (reference sequence). The CDR3 region has the DNA TGTGCCAGCAGCCTATCAGGACCCACAGATACGCGGTATTTT. Its protein product is CASSLSGPTDTRYF.

This clonotype was seen at least ten times. Its ends do not fully match the called genes, so a read error is possible. This chain links TRBV29-1 with TRBJ2-7, with 12 bases matching TRBD2. CDR1 and CDR2 from the germline V gene are SQVTM and ANQGSEA. This CDR3 is built from 13 residues. The CDR3 here is CSVEPSGGAEQCF. CDR3 bases: TGCAGCGTTGAGCCTAGCGGGGGGGCCGAGCAGTGCTTC.

This chain links TRBV13 with TRBJ2-2, with D perhaps matching TRBD2 (5 bases). V was pared by 2 bases and J by 0 bases, with 13 bases between. Germline-derived CDR1 and CDR2 are PRHDT and FYEKMQ (reference sequence). This CDR3 has 17 residues. The DNA for the CDR3 is TGTGCCAGCAGCTTAAGGGAGCGGAATACGAACACCGGGGAGCTGTTTTTT. Protein sequence: CASSLRERNTNTGELFF.

This clonotype was seen many times. The J gene is TRBJ2-2, the V gene TRBV11-3; 11 bases are a match to TRBD2. With 5 bases clipped from V and 1 base from J, the junction kept 3 bases outside the gene matches. The germline V gene encodes CDR1 SGHNT and CDR2 YENEEA. The CDR3 covers 16 residues. The CDR3 DNA is TGTGCCAGCAGCCTCGGGACTAGCGGGAACACCGGGGAGCTGTTTTTT. Translating gives CASSLGTSGNTGELFF.

This clonotype was seen repeatedly, ten times or more. This chain connects TRBV6-1 to TRBJ2-5; 13 nucleotides align to TRBD2. Germline V gene sequence: CDR1 MNHNS, CDR2 SASEGT. The CDR3 is 16 amino acids. J gave up 7 bases and V 1 base, and 6 bases lay outside the gene matches. CDR3: CASSEGTSGGQGTQYF. CDR3 sequence (DNA): TGTGCCAGCAGTGAAGGGACTAGCGGGGGCCAGGGGACCCAGTACTTC.